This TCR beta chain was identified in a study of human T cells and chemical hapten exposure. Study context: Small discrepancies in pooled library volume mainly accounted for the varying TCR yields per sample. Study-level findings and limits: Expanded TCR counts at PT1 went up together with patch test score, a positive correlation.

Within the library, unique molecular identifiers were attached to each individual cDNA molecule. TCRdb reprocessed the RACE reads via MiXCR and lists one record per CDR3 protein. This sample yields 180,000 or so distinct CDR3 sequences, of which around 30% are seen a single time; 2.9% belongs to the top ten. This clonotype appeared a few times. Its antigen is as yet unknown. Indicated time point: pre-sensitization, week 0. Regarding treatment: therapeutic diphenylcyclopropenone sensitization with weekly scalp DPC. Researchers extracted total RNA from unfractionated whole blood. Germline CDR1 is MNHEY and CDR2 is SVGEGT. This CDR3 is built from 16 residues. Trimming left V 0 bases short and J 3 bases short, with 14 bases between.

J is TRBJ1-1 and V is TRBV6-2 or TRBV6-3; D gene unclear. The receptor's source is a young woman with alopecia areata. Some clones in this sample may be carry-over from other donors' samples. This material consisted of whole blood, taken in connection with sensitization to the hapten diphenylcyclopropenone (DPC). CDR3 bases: TGTGCCAGCAGTTACTCTTTTCTTCGGGGATACACTGAAGCTTTCTTT. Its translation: CASSYSFLRGYTEAFF.